In this sample, the clone carrying this TCR beta chain turned up many times. What it binds is not known. The V gene lost 3 bases and the J gene lost 6 bases, with 8 bases spanning the gap. Germline values: CDR1 LNHNV, CDR2 YYDKDF (reference sequence). The length of the CDR3 is 13 residues. The data originate from a study of T-cell memory formation after mild COVID-19. Study observations and caveats: Contracting CD8+ clones were enriched in EMRA, CD4+ mainly in CM and EM. In pre-infection memory, a portion of responding clones appeared, which suggested that cross-reactive memory joined. Clones shrinking from day 15 to 85 showed even CD4/CD8 mixes; later expanders tilted CD4+.

The 5'RACE method, run with constant-segment primers, produced TCR alpha and TCR beta cDNA libraries (carrying sample barcodes and UMIs). A single record per CDR3 protein comes from TCRdb applying MiXCR to the 5' RACE reads. The sample carries under 200,000 distinct CDR3 sequences, over 10% recorded once. The source of this sequence is a man between 18 and 35 years old who had mild COVID-19 (a few samples of this study predate the infection). Cell type and time point are not known. The genes are TRBV15 and TRBJ2-2; either TRBD1 or TRBD2 may supply D (6 bases each). The source material was PBMCs or a T cell subset sorted from them (not recorded which). In DNA, the CDR3 is TGTGCCACCAGCAGCGGGGGCTCCGGGGAGCTGTTTTTT. This codes for CATSSGGSGELFF.